This T cell receptor (beta chain) was captured in a study of vaccination and CD4 T cells after COVID-19. Study information: Overlapping peptides of the spike proteins of SARS-CoV-2, HCoV-NL63, HCoV-OC43 and HCoV-229E were used for cell stimulation. In the control cultures, a CEFX pool, an HIV-1 Nef pool, or no peptide was supplied.

Of note for this clonotype: Its matching antigen is unknown.

The sample's time point: late sampling 161 to 241 days after vaccination in a few convalescent patients. Treatment: roughly 10-day PBMC culture with coronavirus spike peptide pools or control peptides (ViraFEST assay). Oncomine TCR Beta short-read sequencing was applied to DNA from cultured CD4+ T cells. TCRdb reprocessed the PCR reads via MiXCR and lists one record per CDR3 protein. The top ten clones hold roughly 27% of a sample with approximately 23,000 distinct CDR3 sequences, 30% to 40% of them seen once. General observations from the study: A nonsignificant rise from roughly 21 to 40 was seen in the median number of SARS-CoV-2-reactive clonotypes.

The germline V and J ends were trimmed by 7 bases and 4 bases, with 12 bases remaining between them. Germline assignment: CDR1 SGHAT and CDR2 FQNNGV. The CDR3 runs to 13 residues. This clonotype was obtained from a human donor who had recovered from COVID-19. The sample here was CD4+ T cells from blood, cultured in vitro, taken about 7 months after SARS-CoV-2 vaccination. This chain connects TRBV11-2 to TRBJ2-3; D gene uncertain. CDR3 sequence reads: CASTQRSADTQYF. The DNA of the CDR3 is TGTGCCAGCACGCAGAGGAGCGCAGATACGCAGTATTTT.